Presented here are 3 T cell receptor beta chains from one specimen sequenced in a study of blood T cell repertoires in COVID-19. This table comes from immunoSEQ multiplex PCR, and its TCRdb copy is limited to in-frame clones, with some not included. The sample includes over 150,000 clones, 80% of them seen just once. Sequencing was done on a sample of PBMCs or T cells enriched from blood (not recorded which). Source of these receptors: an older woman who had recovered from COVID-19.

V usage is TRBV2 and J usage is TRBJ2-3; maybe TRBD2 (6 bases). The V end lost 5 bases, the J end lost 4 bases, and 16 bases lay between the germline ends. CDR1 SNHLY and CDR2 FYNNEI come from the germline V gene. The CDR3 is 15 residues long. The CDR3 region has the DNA TGTGCCAGCAGTTCCGATGGCACGGGGGCAGATACGCAGTATTTT. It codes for CASSSDGTGADTQYF.

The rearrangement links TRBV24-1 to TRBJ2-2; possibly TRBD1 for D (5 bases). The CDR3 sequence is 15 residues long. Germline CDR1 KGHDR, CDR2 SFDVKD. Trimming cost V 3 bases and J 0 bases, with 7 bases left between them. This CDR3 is CATSDPTANTGELFF. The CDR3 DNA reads TGTGCCACCAGTGATCCGACAGCGAACACCGGGGAGCTGTTTTTT.

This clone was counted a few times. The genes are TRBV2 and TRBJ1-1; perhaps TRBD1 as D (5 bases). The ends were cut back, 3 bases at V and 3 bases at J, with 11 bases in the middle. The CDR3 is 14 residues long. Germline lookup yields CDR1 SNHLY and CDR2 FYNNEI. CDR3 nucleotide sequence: TGTGCCAGCAGTGAGGGCAGGGTGGACACTGAAGCTTTCTTT. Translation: CASSEGRVDTEAFF. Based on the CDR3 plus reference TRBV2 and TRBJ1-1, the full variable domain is EPEVTQTPSHQVTQMGQEVILRCVPISNHLYFYWYRQILGQKVEFLVSFYNNEISEKSEIFDDQFSVERPDGSNFTLKIRSTKLEDSAMYFCASSEGRVDTEAFFGQGTRLTVV.